This T cell receptor (beta chain) was identified in a study of blood T cell repertoires in COVID-19. About the study: The United States, Italy and Spain supplied acute and convalescent COVID-19 samples. Sample material is recorded as cDNA or gDNA derived from T cells, B-cell-depleted T cells, or PBMCs.

Membership in each cohort depended on participant-reported clinical history. TCRdb's table, derived via immunoSEQ multiplex PCR, lists solely in-frame clones and lacks some. The sample holds under 250,000 clones, approximately 90% seen once. CDR1 is SGDLS, CDR2 YYNGEE, per germline. There are 15 residues in the CDR3. V was clipped by 0 bases and J by 9 bases; unmatched bases: 6. This receptor was obtained from a woman aged 30 to 39 with acute COVID-19. What was sequenced was PBMCs or T cells enriched from blood (not recorded which). The rearrangement links TRBV9 to TRBJ1-6, with TRBD1 matching 7 bases. The CDR3 DNA follows: TGTGCCAGCAGCGTAGATGGGACAGTCTCTTCACCCCTCCACTTT. Residues: CASSVDGTVSSPLHF. Combining the CDR3 with reference TRBV9 and TRBJ1-6 gives the whole variable domain DSGVTQTPKHLITATGQRVTLRCSPRSGDLSVYWYQQSLDQGLQFLIQYYNGEERAKGNILERFSAQQFPDLHSELNLSSLELGDSALYFCASSVDGTVSSPLHFGNGTRLTVT.